This T cell receptor (beta chain) was retrieved from a study of blood T cells in healthy people across ages. Study-level background: There was about one barcoded beta molecule captured by template switching per two T cells. Study-wide findings and caveats: The lack of PBMC sorting stopped any conclusive naive versus antigen-experienced comparison. The authors considered diversity estimates from one million T cells to be underestimates.

About this clonotype: Antigen specificity is unknown.

Next came a second PCR, run for roughly 6 to 11 cycles, which used a sample-barcoded 5' primer along with a J-beta primer mix. MiXCR, applied by TCRdb to the 5' RACE reads, yields one record per CDR3 protein. Altogether almost 1 million distinct CDR3 sequences are present, roughly 50% being singletons, with the ten largest covering 20% to 25%. The clonotype was recovered from a woman aged 60 to 75 in good health. The source material was blood.

CDR3 in amino acids: CATSEEGAGTF. Here the CDR3 DNA reads TGTGCTACCAGTGAGGAGGGGGCAGGCACCTTC. The chain couples TRBV10-3 to TRBJ1-2; TRBD1 matches at 7 bases. The CDR3 has 11 residues. The germline CDR1 and CDR2 sequences are ENHRY and SYGVKD.